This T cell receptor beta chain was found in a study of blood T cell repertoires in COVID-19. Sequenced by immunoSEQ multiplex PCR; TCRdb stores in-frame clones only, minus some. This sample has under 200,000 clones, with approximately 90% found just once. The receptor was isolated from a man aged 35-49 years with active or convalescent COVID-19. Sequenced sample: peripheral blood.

The DNA for the CDR3 is TGCGCCAGCAGCTTACAGGGGGGTGGAAGCTCTGGGGCCAACGTCCTGACTTTC. Translating it yields CASSLQGGGSSGANVLTF. The chain has TRBV5-1 and TRBJ2-6; 8 positions agree with TRBD1. In germline, CDR1 is SGHRS, CDR2 YFSETQ. After removal of 2 bases from V and 0 bases from J, the junction contained 7 bases not matched to a gene. The CDR3 consists of 18 residues.